The entry that follows covers one T cell receptor beta chain sequence. This record belongs to a study of T cell responses to AZD1222 COVID-19 vaccine. The CDR3 totals 17 residues. V gave up 2 bases and J gave up 5 bases; unmatched junction bases: 11. Germline CDR1 MGHRA, CDR2 YSYEKL. Using immunoSEQ multiplex PCR, the repertoire was profiled, and TCRdb retains in-frame clones only, with some absent. Counted here are 55,000 to 70,000 clones, 88% occurring once; the ten biggest clones make up less than 9%. This TCR was sampled from an adult in good health. This sample comprised peripheral blood, obtained on day 0 of AZD1222 vaccination. The V call is TRBV4-1, the J call TRBJ1-5, with 8 bases fitting TRBD1. The DNA of the CDR3 is TGCGCCAGCAGCCAATCGACGGCAGGGGGCCCCTATCAGCCCCAGCATTTT. Protein sequence: CASSQSTAGGPYQPQHF.